This TCR beta chain emerged from a study of CD8+ T cells in alopecia areata. Noted treatment: oral pan-JAK inhibitor, 5-10 mg twice daily. Following extraction, RNA underwent reverse transcription to cDNA, which served as the sequencing template. This table comes from immunoSEQ multiplex PCR, and its TCRdb copy is limited to in-frame clones, with some not included. The sample records about 220,000 clones, 50% to 60% being singletons. Trimming shortened V by 4 bases and J by 10 bases, and 8 bases separated the two germline ends. CDR1 MGHRA and CDR2 YSYEKL come from the germline V gene. The CDR3 sequence is 11 residues long.

The material was CD4+ T cells sorted from blood, obtained at week 4, from a patient treated with tofacitinib. V is TRBV4-1 and J is TRBJ2-1; D perhaps matches TRBD2 (6 bases). The TCR was taken from a human donor with alopecia areata. The CDR3 bases are TGCGCCAGCAGCCTCGGACTAGAGCAGTTCTTC. Residues: CASSLGLEQFF.